This TCR beta chain stems from a study of blood T cell repertoires in COVID-19. Study at large: The United States, Italy and Spain were the sources of the acute and convalescent COVID-19 samples. The analysed material was cDNA or gDNA that came from T cells, B-cell-depleted T cells, or PBMCs.

V was pared by 2 bases and J by 2 bases, with 9 bases of the junction left unmatched. CDR3 size: 16 residues. Germline V CDR1 and CDR2: SGHRS, YFSETQ. Source study methods: Using reference gene primer amplification, nucleated cell counts were estimated. The protocol was immunoSEQ multiplex PCR, while the TCRdb copy is restricted to in-frame clones and leaves out a portion. V, J and clone size are those of that table, while D and trimming were read from the DNA. The sample shows 310,000 or so clones, about nine tenths of them seen only once. The sample taken for sequencing was peripheral blood. The rearrangement uses TRBV5-1 and TRBJ2-7; 8 bases fit TRBD2. The receptor's source is a woman between 50 and 59 years old who had recovered from COVID-19. The chain's CDR3 is CASSFQILAGAYEQYF. CDR3 coding DNA: TGCGCCAGCAGCTTCCAGATTCTAGCGGGCGCCTACGAGCAGTACTTC.